The clone carrying this TCR beta chain was recorded many times. The sample comes from a study of T cells in Graves' hyperthyroidism and ophthalmopathy. Using RNA transcripts as the source, TCR beta CDR3 regions were amplified. The TCR CDR3 was amplified in a first-round RT-PCR using the HTBI primer set. Each CDR3 protein is one row after TCRdb ran MiXCR on the multiplex PCR reads. Among roughly 150,000 distinct CDR3 sequences, around 8.9% were seen once, and the ten largest hold less than 25%. Germline-derived CDR1 and CDR2 are SGHTA and FQGNSA. The CDR3 runs to 16 residues. V shed 1 base and J shed 2 bases, with 13 bases lying between them.

The specimen was blood. The sequence came from a woman younger than 35 with Graves' hyperthyroidism that later progressed to Graves' ophthalmopathy. The chain links TRBV7-2 to TRBJ2-3; a weak D match, TRBD1 (6 bases). CDR3 region: CASSLVGTLITDTQYF. The CDR3, as DNA: TGTGCCAGCAGCTTAGTTGGGACACTGATCACAGATACGCAGTATTTT.